One sample yielded the 18 T cell receptor beta chains listed below, sequenced in a study of blood T cell repertoires in COVID-19. Assay used: immunoSEQ multiplex PCR; TCRdb lists only in-frame clones, some missing. This repertoire shows about 98,000 clones, approximately 80% found once; its top ten account for about 9%. The material sequenced was peripheral blood. Source of these receptors: a man aged 55 to 70 with active or convalescent COVID-19.

The chain is built from TRBV7-9 and TRBJ1-3; possibly TRBD1 for D (6 bases). This CDR3 region has 16 residues. In germline, CDR1 is SEHNR, CDR2 FQNEAQ (reference sequence). V lost 4 bases and J 4 bases, leaving 17 bases between the germline ends. CDR3 nucleotides: TGTGCCAGCAGCTCGCCAGGGGATAGCTCCGGAAACACCATATATTTT. Its protein is CASSSPGDSSGNTIYF.

The CDR3 DNA sequence: TGTGCCAGCAGCTTAAATAGGGACACTTCACTCTATGGCTACACCTTC. Its protein product is CASSLNRDTSLYGYTF. V gene TRBV7-2 combines with J gene TRBJ1-2; possible D gene TRBD1, 6 bases. V was clipped by 2 bases and J by 4 bases, with 17 bases between them. Germline-derived CDR1 and CDR2 are SGHTA and FQGNSA. The CDR3 covers 16 residues.

This clone was found once. J is TRBJ1-1 and V is TRBV7-9; tentative D call: TRBD1 (5 bases). Per the germline V gene, CDR1 is SEHNR and CDR2 is FQNEAQ (reference sequence). V lost 3 bases and J lost 0, with 14 bases in between. This CDR3 contains 16 residues. In DNA, the CDR3 is TGTGCCAGCAGCTTCGGGGGGAGTAGGATGAACACTGAAGCTTTCTTT. Translated: CASSFGGSRMNTEAFF.

V is TRBV6-2 or TRBV6-3 and J is TRBJ1-1, with a tentative D call TRBD1 (5 bases). The germline V and J ends were trimmed by 2 bases and 4 bases, with 8 bases remaining between them. The CDR3 has 13 amino acids. Per germline, CDR1 MNHEY and CDR2 SVGEGT. CDR3 amino acids: CASSYRGFTEAFF. CDR3 bases: TGTGCCAGCAGTTACCGGGGGTTCACTGAAGCTTTCTTT.

V usage is TRBV12-3 or TRBV12-4 and J usage is TRBJ1-2, with TRBD1 identical over 9 bases. With 6 bases clipped from V and 6 bases from J, the junction kept 5 bases outside the gene matches. The CDR3 is 13 residues long. The CDR3 nucleotides read TGTGCCAGCAGCCAACAGGGGGCGCATGGCTACACCTTC. Translating gives CASSQQGAHGYTF.

The chain recombines TRBV30 with TRBJ2-5; D not resolved. The CDR3 has 12 residues. Trimming stripped 8 bases from V and 0 bases from J, with 10 bases between. CDR1 GTSNPN and CDR2 SVGIG come from the germline V gene (reference sequence). For the CDR3, the DNA is TGTGCCACAAACAAGTACCAAGAGACCCAGTACTTC. This codes for CATNKYQETQYF.

This clone was detected a few times. The chain couples TRBV24-1 to TRBJ1-5; 11 bases line up with TRBD1. V lost 7 bases to trimming and J lost 2 bases; unmatched junction nucleotides: 12. Germline lookup yields CDR1 KGHDR and CDR2 SFDVKD. The CDR3 is 18 amino acids. The CDR3 coding sequence is TGTGCCACCAGCGAAGCCGGGACAGGGGGTTGGGGCAATCAGCCCCAGCATTTT. Its protein product is CATSEAGTGGWGNQPQHF.

V gene TRBV5-1 combines with J gene TRBJ1-1; 11 bases agree with TRBD1. CDR1 is SGHRS and CDR2 is YFSETQ in the germline V gene. Losses at the gene ends were 7 bases for V and 0 bases for J; bases not matched to a gene: 14. There are 18 residues in the CDR3. CDR3 protein: CASGQGQGDLFMNTEAFF. In nucleotides, the CDR3 is TGCGCCAGCGGGCAGGGACAGGGGGACCTTTTCATGAACACTGAAGCTTTCTTT.

The genes are TRBV5-1 and TRBJ1-2; 7 bases align to TRBD1. The CDR3 runs 15 residues. The germline V gene has CDR1 SGHRS and CDR2 YFSETQ. Losses at the gene ends were 0 bases for V and 8 bases for J; bases not matched to a gene: 10. The CDR3 sequence is CASSLGPGGLGGYTF. CDR3 nucleotide sequence: TGCGCCAGCAGCTTGGGGCCAGGGGGATTAGGAGGCTACACCTTC. Variable domain in full (rest from reference TRBV5-1 and TRBJ1-2): KAGVTQTPRYLIKTRGQQVTLSCSPISGHRSVSWYQQTPGQGLQFLFEYFSETQRNKGNFPGRFSGRQFSNSRSEMNVSTLELGDSALYLCASSLGPGGLGGYTFGSGTRLTVV.

The chain has TRBV5-4 and TRBJ2-3, with TRBD2 identical over 10 bases. Germline V gives CDR1 SGHNT, CDR2 YYREEE (reference sequence). Trimming removed 6 bases from V and 1 base from J; junction bases left unmatched: 5. CDR3 length: 15 amino acids. The CDR3 DNA reads TGTGCCAGCAAACTAGCGGGACGGCGCACAGATACGCAGTATTTT. Its translation: CASKLAGRRTDTQYF.

In this sample, this clone turned up once. The chain's CDR3 is CATSDFGEESSYEQYV. In DNA, the CDR3 is TGTGCCACCAGTGATTTTGGGGAGGAGTCCTCCTACGAGCAGTACGTC. This rearrangement joins TRBV24-1 to TRBJ2-7; TRBD2 might be the D (6 bases). CDR1 and CDR2 from the germline V gene are KGHDR and SFDVKD. CDR3 length: 16 amino acids. Trimming shortened V by 1 base and J by 0 bases, and 12 bases separated the two germline ends.

The chain has TRBV4-1 and TRBJ2-7, with D perhaps TRBD2 (6 bases). V was trimmed by 4 bases and J by 2 bases, leaving 12 bases between them. This CDR3 has 14 amino acids. Germline V CDR1 and CDR2: MGHRA, YSYEKL. The chain's CDR3 is CASSPEAGPYEQYF. The CDR3 nucleotides are TGCGCCAGCAGCCCCGAGGCGGGACCCTACGAGCAGTACTTC.

The rearrangement links TRBV6-5 to TRBJ1-1; 7 bases are shared with TRBD1. Germline V lookup: CDR1 MNHEY, CDR2 SVGAGI. The CDR3 loop spans 13 amino acids. V lost 4 bases, J lost 9 bases, and 8 bases stayed unmatched. The CDR3 nucleotides are TGTGCCAGCAGTTGGAAGGGGGCTATTCAAGCTTTCTTT. The encoded protein is CASSWKGAIQAFF.

The chain carries TRBV3-1 (or the pseudogene TRBV3-2) and TRBJ2-2; 12 bases align to TRBD1. Trimming at V came to 1 base and at J to 3 bases, leaving 3 bases not matched to a gene. The V gene's germline CDR1 is LGHDT and CDR2 YNNKEL (reference sequence). The CDR3 is 17 residues long. CDR3 sequence: CASSQVGQGADTGELFF. The CDR3 region has the DNA TGTGCCAGCAGCCAAGTGGGACAGGGGGCGGACACCGGGGAGCTGTTTTTT.

This chain links TRBV29-1 with TRBJ1-6, with 8 nucleotides matching TRBD1. From germline, CDR1 is SQVTM and CDR2 ANQGSEA. The trim removed 7 bases at V and 4 bases at J, leaving 9 bases unmatched. The CDR3 is 15 amino acids. CDR3 DNA sequence: TGCAGCGCCCGAATGGGGACAGGTTATAATTCACCCCTCCACTTT. It specifies CSARMGTGYNSPLHF.

CDR3: CASSHQVGVYEQYF. The CDR3 region has the DNA TGTGCCAGCAGCCACCAAGTAGGGGTCTACGAGCAGTACTTC. The V call is TRBV14, the J call TRBJ2-7, with D tentatively TRBD1 (5 bases). Germline CDR1 SGHDN, CDR2 FVKESK. V was pared by 3 bases and J by 3 bases, with 12 bases between. This CDR3 contains 14 residues.

V and J are TRBV7-9 and TRBJ2-5; TRBD2 might be the D (6 bases). Germline CDR1 SEHNR, CDR2 FQNEAQ (reference sequence). The CDR3 is made up of 15 amino acids. With 1 base removed from V and 5 bases from J, the gap between germline ends came to 14 bases. CDR3 nucleotides: TGTGCCAGCAGCTTAGGGTTGGGGGGACGCGAGACCCAGTACTTC. It specifies CASSLGLGGRETQYF. Using reference TRBV7-9 and TRBJ2-5 for the parts outside the CDR3, the full variable domain is DTGVSQNPRHKITKRGQNVTFRCDPISEHNRLYWYRQTLGQGPEFLTYFQNEAQLEKSRLLSDRFSAERPKGSFSTLEIQRTEQGDSAMYLCASSLGLGGRETQYFGPGTRLLVL.

The sample holds one count of this clone. The V and J genes are TRBV2 and TRBJ1-2, with D maybe TRBD1 (5 bases). This CDR3 has 13 amino acids. V lost 3 bases and J 5 bases, leaving 10 bases between the germline ends. Germline loops: CDR1 SNHLY, CDR2 FYNNEI. The CDR3 nucleotides read TGTGCCAGCAGTGAGGCAGGGAAGTATGGCTACACCTTC. The encoded protein is CASSEAGKYGYTF.